These 22 T cell receptor beta chains share one sample of origin, sequenced in a study of shared clonotypes between healthy human individuals. Repertoires were generated with immunoSEQ multiplex PCR, while TCRdb's copy carries only in-frame clones and drops some. The table shows 2.3 million or so clones, with 93% occurring only once. What was sequenced was naive CD4+ T cells from PBMCs. Subset noted: CD45RA+ positively selected. These receptors all come from a man aged 18 to 29 in good health. Some clones in this sample may be carry-over from other donors' samples.

The V and J genes are TRBV27 and TRBJ1-4; D not resolved. The CDR3 has 14 amino acids. Trimming removed 6 bases from V and 4 bases from J, with 12 bases in between. In germline, CDR1 is MNHEY, CDR2 SMNVEV (reference sequence). Written as DNA, the CDR3 is TGTGCCAGCAGCCCCAAGGTGGTTAATGAAAAACTGTTTTTT. This gives the protein CASSPKVVNEKLFF. The full variable domain, completed using reference TRBV27 and TRBJ1-4, is EAQVTQNPRYLITVTGKKLTVTCSQNMNHEYMSWYRQDPGLGLRQIYYSMNVEVTDKGDVPEGYKVSRKEKRNFPLILESPSPNQTSLYFCASSPKVVNEKLFFGSGTQLSVL.

The gene calls are TRBV5-1 and TRBJ2-3; 7 bases are a match to TRBD2. CDR1 is SGHRS, CDR2 YFSETQ, per germline. The V gene end was trimmed by 4 bases and the J gene end by 0 bases; junction bases not matched to a gene: 5. The CDR3 is 15 amino acids. This chain's CDR3 is CASSPGGISTDTQYF. CDR3 bases: TGCGCCAGCAGCCCCGGGGGGATTAGCACAGATACGCAGTATTTT.

This chain joins TRBV7-8 and TRBJ1-2; a weak D match, TRBD1 (5 bases). The CDR3 has 15 residues. V gave up 5 bases and J gave up 8 bases, with 21 bases separating them. Germline V gene lookup returns CDR1 SGHVS and CDR2 FQNEAQ. The CDR3 DNA is TGTGCCAGCAGCCTCCTCCGGGCGGGACGGCTAGGCTACACCTTC. Protein sequence: CASSLLRAGRLGYTF.

The chain combines TRBV29-1 with TRBJ2-6; D may be TRBD2 (6 bases). Germline lookup yields CDR1 SQVTM and CDR2 ANQGSEA. The CDR3 totals 15 residues. V lost 5 bases and J lost 0, with 11 bases in between. The DNA for the CDR3 is TGCAGCGTTCGTAGCGGAAGCTCTGGGGCCAACGTCCTGACTTTC. This codes for CSVRSGSSGANVLTF.

This chain uses TRBV28 with TRBJ2-2; D is possibly TRBD1 (6 bases). The V gene lost 3 bases and the J gene lost 3 bases, with 17 bases spanning the gap. Per germline, CDR1 MDHEN and CDR2 SYDVKM. The CDR3 spans 17 residues. This CDR3 is CASSLGIPGHYTGELFF. The CDR3 DNA follows: TGTGCCAGCAGTTTGGGAATACCGGGACATTACACCGGGGAGCTGTTTTTT.

In the case of this clone: One end of the junction varies from germline; a read error may be responsible. The chain combines TRBV18 with TRBJ1-1; tentative D call: TRBD1 (6 bases). This CDR3 comprises 14 residues. Germline CDR1 is KGHSH and CDR2 is LQKENI. CDR3 in DNA: TGTGCCAGCTCCCCACCTGGACAGCAAATGGCAGCTTTCTTT. It is translated as CASSPPGQQMAAFF. Based on the CDR3 plus reference TRBV18 and TRBJ1-1, the full variable domain is NAGVMQNPRHLVRRRGQEARLRCSPMKGHSHVYWYRQLPEEGLKFMVYLQKENIIDESGMPKERFSAEFPKEGPSILRIQQVVRGDSAAYFCASSPPGQQMAAFFGQGTRLTVV.

The rearrangement links TRBV10-3 to TRBJ2-1; 11 bases align to TRBD2. V shed 3 bases and J 6 bases; nucleotides not matched to a gene: 7. The CDR3 length is 16 residues. Germline CDR1 ENHRY, CDR2 SYGVKD. As DNA, the CDR3 is TGTGCCATCAGTGATACTAGCGGGAGTGGGGTCAATGAGCAGTTCTTC. Translated, it gives CAISDTSGSGVNEQFF.

This chain joins TRBV5-1 and TRBJ2-2, with TRBD2 matching 9 bases. The germline gives CDR1 SGHRS, CDR2 YFSETQ. The V segment lost 0 bases and the J segment 1 base; nucleotides outside the gene matches: 4. The CDR3 contains 17 residues. CDR3 in amino acids: CASSLDSSGMNTGELFF. The CDR3 bases are TGCGCCAGCAGCTTGGATTCTAGCGGGATGAACACCGGGGAGCTGTTTTTT. Together with reference TRBV5-1 and TRBJ2-2, the CDR3 gives the full variable domain: KAGVTQTPRYLIKTRGQQVTLSCSPISGHRSVSWYQQTPGQGLQFLFEYFSETQRNKGNFPGRFSGRQFSNSRSEMNVSTLELGDSALYLCASSLDSSGMNTGELFFGEGSRLTVL.

This clone appeared a single time. The genes are TRBV5-1 and TRBJ2-1; 12 bases line up with TRBD2. V gave up 3 bases and J gave up 7 bases; unmatched junction bases: 5. The CDR3 sequence is 15 residues long. Germline assignment: CDR1 SGHRS and CDR2 YFSETQ. The CDR3 here is CASSSTSGRINEQFF. CDR3 in DNA: TGCGCCAGCAGCTCCACTAGCGGGAGGATAAATGAGCAGTTCTTC.

The chain couples TRBV5-4 to TRBJ2-7, with D perhaps being TRBD1 or TRBD2 (5 bases each). The germline V gene encodes CDR1 SGHNT and CDR2 YYREEE (reference sequence). The CDR3 length is 15 residues. V was trimmed by 4 bases and J by 6 bases, leaving 20 bases between them. In nucleotides, the CDR3 is TGTGCCAGCAGCGAATTATCGGGAATTAGGGGCGAGCAGTACTTC. Residues: CASSELSGIRGEQYF.

As regards this clone: Within the sample, other DNA sequences also encode this same CDR3. CDR3 region: CASSEAWGSGANVLTF. In DNA form, the CDR3 reads TGTGCCAGCAGTGAAGCTTGGGGCTCTGGGGCCAACGTCCTGACTTTC. The chain is built from TRBV6-1 and TRBJ2-6, with D unclear. The CDR3 extends over 16 amino acids. Germline-derived CDR1 and CDR2 are MNHNS and SASEGT. Trimming removed 0 bases from V and 0 bases from J, with 6 bases in between.

On this clone: Other DNA sequences in this specimen translate into the identical CDR3. The chain links TRBV30 to TRBJ2-7; no firm D call. V was pared by 2 bases and J by 0 bases, with 2 bases between. The CDR3 is 11 residues long. Per germline, CDR1 GTSNPN and CDR2 SVGIG (reference sequence). This CDR3 is CAWSSSYEQYF. CDR3 DNA sequence: TGTGCCTGGAGTAGCTCCTACGAGCAGTACTTC.

The chain carries TRBV19 and TRBJ2-5; 10 nucleotides match TRBD2. The V and J ends lost 7 bases and 5 bases, in that order; junction bases with no gene match: 7. This CDR3 is 14 amino acids long. The germline CDR1 and CDR2 sequences are LNHDA and SQIVND (reference sequence). CDR3 DNA: TGTGCCAGTAAGGCTAGCGGGAGTTTGGAGACCCAGTACTTC. Translating gives CASKASGSLETQYF.

This clone appeared a single time. The same CDR3 also results from other DNA sequences found in this sample. This chain links TRBV28 with TRBJ2-7; either TRBD1 or TRBD2 may fit D (5 bases each). The CDR3 contains 14 residues. V was cut by 3 bases and J by 4 bases, with 13 bases left in between. Germline CDR1 reads MDHEN; CDR2 reads SYDVKM. CDR3 DNA: TGTGCCAGCAGTTTCCGGGACCGCCTGTACGAGCAGTACTTC. Amino acids: CASSFRDRLYEQYF.

V is TRBV10-3 and J is TRBJ2-1; TRBD1 agrees at 10 bases. The V gene end was trimmed by 9 bases and the J gene end by 2 bases; junction bases not matched to a gene: 1. CDR1 is ENHRY, CDR2 SYGVKD, per germline. This CDR3 has 13 amino acids. The CDR3 DNA reads as TGTGCCATTGGACAGGGGGCCTACAATGAGCAGTTCTTC. Protein sequence: CAIGQGAYNEQFF.

Regarding this clone: The sample holds other DNA sequences that translate to the same CDR3. The chain has TRBV5-1 and TRBJ2-1; TRBD1 is a possible D gene (6 bases). Germline loops: CDR1 SGHRS, CDR2 YFSETQ. V was cut by 1 base and J by 9 bases, with 11 bases left in between. The CDR3 is 13 residues long. The CDR3 DNA reads as TGCGCCAGCAGCTTGTCAGGGGCTGGTGAGCAGTTCTTC. This gives the protein CASSLSGAGEQFF.

As to this clone: The same CDR3 is also encoded by other DNA sequences in this sample. V gene TRBV28 combines with J gene TRBJ1-4; 9 bases are shared with TRBD1. Germline-derived CDR1 and CDR2 are MDHEN and SYDVKM. This CDR3 is 14 amino acids long. V was pared by 4 bases and J by 7 bases, with 4 bases of the junction left unmatched. CDR3 residues: CASSSPGQGEKLFF. CDR3 coding DNA: TGTGCCAGCAGTTCCCCGGGACAGGGTGAAAAACTGTTTTTT.

The gene calls are TRBV28 and TRBJ1-2; D call uncertain. The CDR3 has 14 amino acids. Trimming removed 2 bases at V and 6 bases at J, with 13 bases between. Germline V gives CDR1 MDHEN, CDR2 SYDVKM. The chain's CDR3 is CASSLSSGGDGYTF. The CDR3 DNA sequence: TGTGCCAGCAGTTTAAGTTCGGGCGGGGATGGCTACACCTTC.

The V and J genes are TRBV2 and TRBJ2-3; 8 nucleotides match TRBD1. The V gene end was trimmed by 5 bases and the J gene end by 7 bases; junction bases not matched to a gene: 11. Germline assignment: CDR1 SNHLY and CDR2 FYNNEI. The CDR3 spans 15 residues. The CDR3 DNA follows: TGTGCCAGCAGTCGGCAATCAGGGGGCGTAAATACGCAGTATTTT. It encodes CASSRQSGGVNTQYF.

This clone appeared once. This chain connects TRBV21-1 to TRBJ2-1; the table assigns TRBD2, which was not confirmed against the DNA. TRBV21-1 is tagged as a pseudogene. The CDR3 is 17 amino acids. The CDR3 coding sequence is TGTGCCAGCAGCACGGGGACTAGCGGGATTCAGGGCAATGAGCAGTTCTTC. Residues: CASSTGTSGIQGNEQFF.

The chain is built from TRBV7-9 and TRBJ2-1; 8 bases are a match to TRBD1. The germline V gene has CDR1 SEHNR and CDR2 FQNEAQ (reference sequence). V shed 1 base, J shed 2 bases, and the junction held 4 bases outside the gene matches. There are 16 residues in the CDR3. CDR3 residues: CASSLGYRGTYNEQFF. The CDR3 bases are TGTGCCAGCAGCTTAGGCTACAGGGGGACCTACAATGAGCAGTTCTTC.

This sequence joins TRBV5-6 and TRBJ1-2, with D perhaps matching TRBD1 (5 bases). CDR1 and CDR2 (germline): SGHDT, YYEEEE. With 0 bases removed from V and 5 bases from J, the gap between germline ends came to 14 bases. The CDR3 contains 15 residues. The CDR3 reads CASSLGQGLFYGYTF. CDR3 in DNA: TGTGCCAGCAGCTTGGGGCAGGGCTTGTTTTATGGCTACACCTTC.